This note documents a single T cell receptor (beta chain) sequence. Its target is not known. Germline CDR1 reads MNHNS; CDR2 reads SASEGT. Trimming stripped 6 bases from V and 2 bases from J, with 14 bases between. The CDR3 is 15 residues long. Primers: 60 Vbeta forward and 13 Jbeta reverse. Source study methods: In a later analysis, approximately 80 million unique TCR beta chains included roughly 11 million shared by two or more donors. Clones were read by immunoSEQ multiplex PCR, and TCRdb kept only the in-frame ones, dropping some. Clonal size and the V and J genes are those of that table, whereas D and trimming came from the DNA. There are around 180,000 clones in the sample; 84% occur only once, and more than 0.95% lies in the top ten. This specimen belongs to a study of cytomegalovirus exposure and HLA in healthy donors. For the study at large: Of the donors genotyped, approximately 400 in all, about 76% fell in the Caucasian-associated ancestry cluster. The study, taken as a whole, reports: Indistinguishability led to the exclusion of some V segments, TRBV6-2 and TRBV6-3 included.

This TCR was sampled from a girl aged 2 to 10 in good health and CMV-seropositive. The sample taken for sequencing was PBMCs. This chain links TRBV6-1 with TRBJ1-3; TRBD1 might be the D (6 bases). In DNA, the CDR3 is TGTGCCAGCAGCGACCAGGGGATGCCTGGAAACACCATATATTTT. It codes for CASSDQGMPGNTIYF.